The 18 T cell receptor beta chains below were found in one sample sequenced in a study of blood T cell repertoires in COVID-19. Sequencing was performed with immunoSEQ multiplex PCR; in TCRdb, only in-frame clones are kept and a portion is missing. The sample consists of some 120,000 clones, 90% of them appearing once. The sequencing sample was made of peripheral blood. These receptors were obtained from a man aged 50-60 years with active COVID-19.

The chain links TRBV28 to TRBJ2-1; possible D gene TRBD2, 6 bases. This CDR3 comprises 13 residues. With 10 bases removed from V and 6 bases from J, the gap between germline ends came to 16 bases. Germline V gene data show CDR1 as MDHEN and CDR2 as SYDVKM. The CDR3 sequence: CAIRRDQFNEQFF. CDR3 coding DNA: TGTGCCATCAGGCGGGACCAATTCAATGAGCAGTTCTTC.

The chain joins TRBV12-3 or TRBV12-4 to TRBJ1-1; D might be TRBD1 (5 bases). The CDR3 spans 13 residues. Trimming took 7 bases from V and 3 from J, leaving 12 bases between them. The CDR3 bases are TGTGCCAGCACCCCCGGGACTTACACTGAAGCTTTCTTT. It is translated as CASTPGTYTEAFF.

The J gene is TRBJ1-5, the V gene TRBV10-3, with no clear D. Germline lookup yields CDR1 ENHRY and CDR2 SYGVKD. V was trimmed by 4 bases and J by 0 bases, leaving 7 bases between them. The CDR3 consists of 14 residues. CDR3 in DNA: TGTGCCATCAGTGGGCAAGATAGCAATCAGCCCCAGCATTTT. This gives the protein CAISGQDSNQPQHF.

The chain combines TRBV12-5 with TRBJ2-7, with a tentative D call TRBD1 (6 bases). V lost 3 bases and J lost 3, with 9 bases in between. Per the germline V gene, CDR1 is LGHNT and CDR2 is FRNRAP. This CDR3 has 13 residues. The CDR3: CASGLNRVYEQYF. The CDR3, as DNA: TGTGCTAGTGGTTTAAACAGGGTCTACGAGCAGTACTTC.

The chain has TRBV5-1 and TRBJ1-3, with D possibly matching TRBD1 (5 bases). The germline V and J ends were trimmed by 4 bases and 2 bases, with 19 bases remaining between them. The germline gives CDR1 SGHRS, CDR2 YFSETQ. This CDR3 contains 17 residues. The CDR3 protein is CASSQYSSGSTGNTIYF. DNA for the CDR3: TGCGCCAGCAGCCAATACTCATCAGGGTCTACTGGAAACACCATATATTTT.

This clone came up once. The chain employs TRBV13 and TRBJ2-6, with D unresolved. This CDR3 has 16 amino acids. The germline V and J ends were trimmed by 0 bases and 1 base, with 7 bases remaining between them. Germline CDR1 PRHDT, CDR2 FYEKMQ (reference sequence). The CDR3 bases are TGTGCCAGCAGCTTAGGCGGTAGATCTGGGGCCAACGTCCTGACTTTC. As protein: CASSLGGRSGANVLTF.

The chain has TRBV12-3 or TRBV12-4 and TRBJ1-2, with a weak D call TRBD1 (5 bases). Trimming took off 5 bases at V and 12 bases at J, with 16 bases between the two ends. The CDR3 has 12 residues. The CDR3 bases are TGTGCCAGCAGTCTCCCTTGGGGCCCCCACACCTTC. Protein product: CASSLPWGPHTF.

This chain connects TRBV21-1 to TRBJ2-5; no DNA check was done on the table's D call, TRBD1. TRBV21-1 is noted as a pseudogene. The CDR3 sequence is 15 residues long. The CDR3 protein is CASSDPGQGGETQYF. The CDR3 DNA reads TGTGCCAGCAGTGATCCGGGACAGGGGGGAGAGACCCAGTACTTC.

V and J are TRBV3-1 (or the pseudogene TRBV3-2) and TRBJ2-3, with TRBD2 identical over 8 bases. The CDR3 extends over 18 amino acids. Trimming cost V 1 base and J 6 bases; bases outside gene matches: 15. Per the germline V gene, CDR1 is LGHDT and CDR2 is YNNKEL (reference sequence). CDR3 sequence (DNA): TGTGCCAGCAGCCAAGCCCCCCCCAGGAGCGGGGGCAGGGATACGCAGTATTTT. Encoded protein: CASSQAPPRSGGRDTQYF.

This rearrangement joins TRBV3-1 (or the pseudogene TRBV3-2) to TRBJ1-1; 8 nucleotides align to TRBD1. The CDR3 consists of 14 residues. V lost 2 bases, J lost 5 bases, and 4 bases stayed unmatched. Germline assignment: CDR1 LGHDT and CDR2 YNNKEL (reference sequence). CDR3 loop: CASSQPGGRTEAFF. The DNA of the CDR3 is TGTGCCAGCAGCCAACCAGGGGGCCGAACTGAAGCTTTCTTT.

The chain links TRBV5-1 to TRBJ2-2; TRBD2 agrees at 9 bases. The CDR3 contains 15 residues. The J segment lost 3 bases and the V segment lost 9 bases, leaving 9 bases of the junction unmatched. The germline CDR1 and CDR2 sequences are SGHRS and YFSETQ. In DNA, the CDR3 is TGCGCCACCTCTCCGGGACTAGCCGACACCGGGGAGCTGTTTTTT. This codes for CATSPGLADTGELFF. The full variable domain, with the rest looked up from reference TRBV5-1 and TRBJ2-2, is KAGVTQTPRYLIKTRGQQVTLSCSPISGHRSVSWYQQTPGQGLQFLFEYFSETQRNKGNFPGRFSGRQFSNSRSEMNVSTLELGDSALYLCATSPGLADTGELFFGEGSRLTVL.

V and J are TRBV19 and TRBJ1-5, with D possibly TRBD1 on 6 matching bases. The CDR3 is 13 residues long. The germline V gene has CDR1 LNHDA and CDR2 SQIVND (reference sequence). V was shortened by 9 bases and J by 6 bases, with 15 bases between the two germline ends. For the CDR3, the DNA is TGTGCCAGCTCAGACGACAGGAGTCAGCCCCAGCATTTT. This translates into CASSDDRSQPQHF. Full variable domain (rest looked up from reference TRBV19 and TRBJ1-5): DGGITQSPKYLFRKEGQNVTLSCEQNLNHDAMYWYRQDPGQGLRLIYYSQIVNDFQKGDIAEGYSVSREKKESFPLTVTSAQKNPTAFYLCASSDDRSQPQHFGDGTRLSIL.

V is TRBV5-1 and J is TRBJ2-5, with D possibly matching TRBD1 (5 bases). Deletions cut 2 bases from V and 1 base from J, with 12 bases between. This CDR3 has 15 amino acids. Germline assignment: CDR1 SGHRS and CDR2 YFSETQ. CDR3 sequence reads: CASSLSTALQETQYF. The CDR3 DNA reads TGCGCCAGCAGCTTATCGACAGCTCTCCAAGAGACCCAGTACTTC.

V is TRBV14 and J is TRBJ1-6, with 7 bases lining up with TRBD1. The length of the CDR3 is 16 residues. The junction had 7 bases not matched to a gene; V was cut back by 1 base and J by 7 bases. Germline CDR1 reads SGHDN; CDR2 reads FVKESK. CDR3 sequence reads: CASSQGLTGRNSPLHF. In DNA, the CDR3 is TGTGCCAGCAGCCAAGGTTTGACAGGGAGAAATTCACCCCTCCACTTT.

This clone appeared once. The chain links TRBV6-5 to TRBJ2-3, with a weak D call TRBD1 (6 bases). CDR1 MNHEY and CDR2 SVGAGI come from the germline V gene. V lost 8 bases, J lost 3 bases, and 15 bases lay in between. The CDR3 has 14 amino acids. The CDR3 nucleotides read TGTGCCAGCGTGATGCAGGGGTCTACAGATACGCAGTATTTT. This codes for CASVMQGSTDTQYF.

V usage is TRBV25-1 and J usage is TRBJ2-5, with TRBD2 as a possible D gene (7 bases). Germline V gene data show CDR1 as MGHDK and CDR2 as SYGVNS. CDR3 size: 15 residues. V gave up 7 bases and J gave up 2 bases, with 17 bases separating them. CDR3: CASNWGGLGQETQYF. In DNA form, the CDR3 reads TGTGCCAGCAATTGGGGGGGGCTTGGGCAAGAGACCCAGTACTTC.

This chain connects TRBV9 to TRBJ2-5; TRBD1 matches at 8 bases. This CDR3 is 13 amino acids long. Germline V gene sequence: CDR1 SGDLS, CDR2 YYNGEE. J was trimmed by 5 bases and V by 6 bases; bases with no gene match: 6. The CDR3 loop is CASNTGGGETQYF. The CDR3 DNA reads as TGTGCCAGCAACACAGGGGGTGGCGAGACCCAGTACTTC. Using reference TRBV9 and TRBJ2-5 for the parts outside the CDR3, the full variable domain is DSGVTQTPKHLITATGQRVTLRCSPRSGDLSVYWYQQSLDQGLQFLIQYYNGEERAKGNILERFSAQQFPDLHSELNLSSLELGDSALYFCASNTGGGETQYFGPGTRLLVL.

The chain uses TRBV19 and TRBJ2-1; TRBD2 matches 9 bases. The junction had 6 bases not matched to a gene; V was cut back by 4 bases and J by 8 bases. This CDR3 is built from 14 residues. Germline CDR1 reads LNHDA; CDR2 reads SQIVND (reference sequence). CDR3 amino acids: CASSTGSGSHEQFF. The CDR3 nucleotides are TGTGCCAGTAGTACAGGTAGCGGGAGTCATGAGCAGTTCTTC.